These T cell receptor beta chains were read from a single sample in a study of T cell repertoires in cytomegalovirus infection. Their target antigens are unknown. TCRdb called the reads again in MiXCR, with one record for every CDR3 protein. The sample contains approximately 1,000,000 distinct CDR3 sequences, around 32% of which appear only once. Material: cultured CD8+ T cells from PBMCs, obtained from culture after CMV antigen stimulation. The source is a human donor in good health (CMV status not recorded). Some clones in this sample may be carry-over from other donors' samples. The CDR3 runs from the conserved cysteine through the conserved F or W. D genes are given only for firm matches. Clone size is stated in some rows and not others, as once, few, many or a class when expanded.

DNA: TGTGCCAGCAGGGACAGCCCATTACTGCAGTATTTT
CDR3: CASRDSPLLQYF
size: .
V: TRBV2
J: TRBJ2-3
D: .

DNA: TGTGCCAGCAGTGACCGATCGTTTACTTATCGGAACACTGAAGCTTTCTTT
CDR3: CASSDRSFTYRNTEAFF
size: .
V: TRBV6-1
J: TRBJ1-1
D: .

DNA: TGTGCCAGCAGCCCCCGGTCCACCGGGGAAAAACTGTTTTTT
CDR3: CASSPRSTGEKLFF
size: .
V: TRBV6-1
J: TRBJ1-4
D: .

DNA: TGCAGCTCATACCCCAGCGGGGGGCCCCCCTACAATGAGCAGTTCTTC
CDR3: CSSYPSGGPPYNEQFF
size: few
V: TRBV20-1
J: TRBJ2-1
D: TRBD2

DNA: TGTGCCACCAACAGGGCCCCGAACACTGAAGCTTTCTTT
CDR3: CATNRAPNTEAFF
size: .
V: TRBV6-2/TRBV6-3
J: TRBJ1-1
D: .

DNA: TGCAGCGCCATGAAGAGAGGGGTCAAGAGCTCTGGAAACACCATATATTTT
CDR3: CSAMKRGVKSSGNTIYF
size: .
V: TRBV29-1
J: TRBJ1-3
D: .

DNA: TGCAGCGTTGAGGGGACTAGCGGGGGGGCCTTCAATGAGCAGTTCTTC
CDR3: CSVEGTSGGAFNEQFF
size: .
V: TRBV29-1
J: TRBJ2-1
D: TRBD2

DNA: TGTGCCAGCCAGGGAGGTACGCAGTATTTT
CDR3: CASQGGTQYF
size: .
V: TRBV2
J: TRBJ2-3
D: .

DNA: TGCGCCAGCAGCCACGGACAGGAGTACGAAAAACTGTTTTTT
CDR3: CASSHGQEYEKLFF
size: .
V: TRBV4-1
J: TRBJ1-4
D: TRBD1

DNA: TGTGCCAGCAGCTTGGAGGGACCCAGGTGGGGCTACACCTTC
CDR3: CASSLEGPRWGYTF
size: few
V: TRBV5-4
J: TRBJ1-2
D: .

DNA: TGTGCCAGCAGCCGGGACTGGAACACCGGGGAGCTGTTTTTT
CDR3: CASSRDWNTGELFF
size: few
V: TRBV28
J: TRBJ2-2
D: .

DNA: TGTGCCAGCAGTTCGGGGTACGATACGCAGTATTTT
CDR3: CASSSGYDTQYF
size: .
V: TRBV27
J: TRBJ2-3
D: .

DNA: TGTGCCAGCAGCCTGGACAGGGGCCAACGCTATGGCTACACCTTC
CDR3: CASSLDRGQRYGYTF
size: .
V: TRBV4-2
J: TRBJ1-2
D: TRBD1

DNA: TGTGCCAGCAGTTACTCCCTACTAGCGGGGTACAATGAGCAGTTCTTC
CDR3: CASSYSLLAGYNEQFF
size: few
V: TRBV6-6
J: TRBJ2-1
D: TRBD2

DNA: TGCGCCAGCAGTCAGGGTGAGGGATCCTACGAGCAGTACTTC
CDR3: CASSQGEGSYEQYF
size: .
V: TRBV5-1
J: TRBJ2-7
D: .

DNA: TGTGCCAGCACCTCGGCAGGGGACACTGAAGCTTTCTTT
CDR3: CASTSAGDTEAFF
size: .
V: TRBV27
J: TRBJ1-1
D: .

DNA: TGTGCCAGCAGCTTAGGGGCTAGCGAGGGGTCCCAGTACTTC
CDR3: CASSLGASEGSQYF
size: .
V: TRBV7-6
J: TRBJ2-5
D: .

DNA: TGTGCCAGCAGTGAATATGGGACAGCCCTGGTCGAAGCTTTCTTT
CDR3: CASSEYGTALVEAFF
size: .
V: TRBV6-1
J: TRBJ1-1
D: TRBD1

DNA: TGCAGTGCCCCGACGGGATACTCTGGAAACACCATATATTTT
CDR3: CSAPTGYSGNTIYF
size: .
V: TRBV20-1
J: TRBJ1-3
D: .

DNA: TGTGCCAGCACGAAGATACTAGCGGGGGGCGAGACCCAGTACTTC
CDR3: CASTKILAGGETQYF
size: .
V: TRBV6-5
J: TRBJ2-5
D: TRBD2

DNA: TGTGCCAGCAGGACTAGCGGGGCCGCCTGGTCCTACAATGAGCAGTTCTTC
CDR3: CASRTSGAAWSYNEQFF
size: .
V: TRBV12-3/TRBV12-4
J: TRBJ2-1
D: TRBD2